This TCR beta chain stems from a study of T cell repertoires in cytomegalovirus infection. This clonotype occurred a few times. Its antigen is still unknown. Germline V lookup: CDR1 SGHTA, CDR2 FQGNSA. The CDR3 spans 17 residues. V lost 1 base, J lost 8 bases, and 21 bases lay in between. TCRdb re-called the reads with MiXCR, one entry per CDR3 protein. The sample consists of about 340,000 distinct CDR3 sequences, almost 30% of them appearing once. The sequencing here drew on cultured PBMCs, taken from culture after CMV antigen stimulation. The source is a human donor in good health (CMV status not recorded). Some clones in this sample may be carry-over from other donors' samples. The chain couples TRBV7-2 to TRBJ2-4, with D possibly being TRBD2 (5 bases). The DNA of the CDR3 is TGTGCCAGCAGCTTAGGGGCCCCCCGGGATACCGGGCACATTCAGTACTTC. Translation: CASSLGAPRDTGHIQYF.